This T cell receptor beta chain was captured by sequencing in a study of T cells in Graves' hyperthyroidism and ophthalmopathy. This clonotype was seen ten or more times. Its antigen is not known. Trimming shortened V by 5 bases and J by 4 bases, and 17 bases separated the two germline ends. Germline V gives CDR1 WNHNN, CDR2 SYGVQD (reference sequence). The CDR3 totals 15 residues. Study-level results: Ophthalmopathy was told apart from stable hyperthyroidism by a 13 V-J model.

RNA transcripts served as the template for amplifying TCR beta CDR3 regions. During a first-round RT-PCR of the TCR CDR3, the HTBI primer set was used. TCRdb ran MiXCR on the multiplex PCR reads and lists one entry per CDR3 protein. The sample has hundreds of thousands of distinct CDR3 sequences; roughly 37% are singletons. This chain links TRBV10-1 with TRBJ1-2, with D possibly being TRBD1 (6 bases). This sequence originates from a man aged 18 to 35 with Graves' hyperthyroidism. Source material: blood. CDR3 protein: CASSPGQNLAYGYTF. The CDR3 DNA follows: TGCGCCAGCAGTCCTGGACAGAATCTTGCCTATGGCTACACCTTC.